The text below deals with one TCR beta chain. Its antigen is not known. TCRdb independently ran MiXCR on the RT-PCR reads; one entry per CDR3 protein. The table has under 20,000 distinct CDR3 sequences, around three quarters seen once. The sample is drawn from a study of yellow fever vaccine responses in identical twins. Trimming took 7 bases from V and 5 from J, leaving 17 bases between them. CDR1 is LNHDA and CDR2 is SQIVND in the germline V gene (reference sequence). CDR3 size: 14 residues. Findings of the study overall: Twins' T cell vaccine responses reportedly looked partly convergent, partly personalized.

This receptor was identified in a woman aged 18-35 years who received the yellow fever vaccine. V is TRBV19 and J is TRBJ1-2; D call uncertain. The sequencing used T cells from blood (PBMCs), unsorted or a sorted subset (not recorded which), collected before or after yellow fever vaccination (not recorded which). CDR3 sequence reads: CASTPQPGLYGYTF. The DNA for the CDR3 is TGTGCCAGTACCCCCCAGCCGGGCCTTTATGGCTACACCTTC.